These 5 T cell receptor beta chains came from one sample sequenced in a study of T cell clonotyping in hematopoietic cell transplantation. Assay used: immunoSEQ multiplex PCR; TCRdb lists only in-frame clones, some missing. The table includes 4,500 to 6,500 clones, 75% to 80% detected once. This sample comprised peripheral blood mononuclear cells, obtained 30 days after allogeneic stem cell transplant. These receptors came from a male patient aged 60-70 years who had an allogeneic stem cell transplant from an unrelated donor, so the T cells may come from the graft donor. Some clones in this sample may be carry-over from other donors' samples.

The chain uses TRBV27 and TRBJ2-7; possibly TRBD1 for D (6 bases). Per germline, CDR1 MNHEY and CDR2 SMNVEV (reference sequence). The V gene lost 3 bases and the J gene lost 6 bases, with 9 bases spanning the gap. This CDR3 is built from 12 residues. The CDR3 sequence is CASSFQGSEQYF. The DNA for the CDR3 is TGTGCCAGCAGTTTCCAGGGGAGCGAGCAGTACTTC.

The V call is TRBV2, the J call TRBJ1-1; 8 positions agree with TRBD1. The CDR3 is made up of 16 amino acids. V lost 2 bases and J lost 6; bases outside the gene matches: 11. CDR1 and CDR2 from the germline V gene are SNHLY and FYNNEI. The CDR3 is CASSEYRTGRFAEAFF. The CDR3, as DNA: TGTGCCAGCAGTGAATATAGGACAGGGCGGTTCGCTGAAGCTTTCTTT.

This clone came up a few times. The chain combines TRBV11-3 with TRBJ2-7; no reliable D call. Germline CDR1 reads SGHNT; CDR2 reads YENEEA. This CDR3 spans 12 amino acids. V gave up 2 bases and J gave up 4 bases, with 6 bases separating them. CDR3 amino acids: CASSLTPYEQYF. The CDR3 DNA reads TGTGCCAGCAGCTTAACTCCTTACGAGCAGTACTTC.

The genes are TRBV15 and TRBJ2-7; the match to TRBD1 covers 10 bases. From germline, CDR1 is LNHNV and CDR2 YYDKDF (reference sequence). V gave up 8 bases and J gave up 5 bases; unmatched junction bases: 15. The CDR3 length is 16 residues. The CDR3 sequence: CATSTYRTGGRDEQYF. The CDR3, as DNA: TGTGCCACCTCAACCTATAGGACAGGGGGAAGGGACGAGCAGTACTTC.

The CDR3 is CASSARWTETNEKLFF. The CDR3 DNA reads TGTGCCAGCAGCGCCAGATGGACAGAAACTAATGAAAAACTGTTTTTT. The chain employs TRBV6-4 and TRBJ1-4; D may be TRBD1 (6 bases). CDR1 and CDR2 from the germline V gene are MRHNA and SNTAGT. This CDR3 contains 16 residues. Trimming left V 6 bases short and J 1 base short, with 15 bases between.